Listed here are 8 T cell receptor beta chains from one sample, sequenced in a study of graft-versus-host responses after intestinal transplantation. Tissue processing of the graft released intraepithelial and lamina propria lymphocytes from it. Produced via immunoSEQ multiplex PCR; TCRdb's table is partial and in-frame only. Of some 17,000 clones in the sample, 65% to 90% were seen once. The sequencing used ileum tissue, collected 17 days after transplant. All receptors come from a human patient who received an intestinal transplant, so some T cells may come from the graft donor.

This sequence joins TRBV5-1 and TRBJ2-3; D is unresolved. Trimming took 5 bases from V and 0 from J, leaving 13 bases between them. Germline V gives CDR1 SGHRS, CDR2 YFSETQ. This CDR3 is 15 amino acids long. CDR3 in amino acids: CASRRRERSTDTQYF. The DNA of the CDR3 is TGCGCCAGCAGAAGGAGAGAGAGGAGCACAGATACGCAGTATTTT.

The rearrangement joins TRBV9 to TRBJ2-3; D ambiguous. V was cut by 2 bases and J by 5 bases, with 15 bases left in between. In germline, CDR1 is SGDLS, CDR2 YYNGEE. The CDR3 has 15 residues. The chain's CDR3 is CASSVELSTLDTQYF. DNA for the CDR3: TGTGCCAGCAGCGTCGAACTCTCCACACTAGATACGCAGTATTTT. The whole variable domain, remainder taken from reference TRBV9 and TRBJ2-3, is DSGVTQTPKHLITATGQRVTLRCSPRSGDLSVYWYQQSLDQGLQFLIQYYNGEERAKGNILERFSAQQFPDLHSELNLSSLELGDSALYFCASSVELSTLDTQYFGPGTRLTVL.

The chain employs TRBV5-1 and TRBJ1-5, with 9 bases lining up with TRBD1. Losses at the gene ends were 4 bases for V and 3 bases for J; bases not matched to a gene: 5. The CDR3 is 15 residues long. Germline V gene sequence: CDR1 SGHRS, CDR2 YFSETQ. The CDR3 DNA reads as TGCGCCAGCAGCGCATGGACAGGGGCCAATCAGCCCCAGCATTTT. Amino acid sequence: CASSAWTGANQPQHF.

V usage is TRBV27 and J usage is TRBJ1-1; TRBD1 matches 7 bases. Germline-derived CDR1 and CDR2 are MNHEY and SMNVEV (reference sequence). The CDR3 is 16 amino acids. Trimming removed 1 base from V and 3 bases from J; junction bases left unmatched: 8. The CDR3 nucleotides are TGTGCCAGCAGTTTATACAGGGGCCGGGAGGACACTGAAGCTTTCTTT. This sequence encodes CASSLYRGREDTEAFF.

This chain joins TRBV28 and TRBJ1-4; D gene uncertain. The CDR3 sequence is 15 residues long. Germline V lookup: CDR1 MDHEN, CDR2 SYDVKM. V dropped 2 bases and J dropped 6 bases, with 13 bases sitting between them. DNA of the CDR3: TGTGCCAGCAGTTTAGTGGCGGGGTCCTATGAAAAACTGTTTTTT. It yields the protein CASSLVAGSYEKLFF.

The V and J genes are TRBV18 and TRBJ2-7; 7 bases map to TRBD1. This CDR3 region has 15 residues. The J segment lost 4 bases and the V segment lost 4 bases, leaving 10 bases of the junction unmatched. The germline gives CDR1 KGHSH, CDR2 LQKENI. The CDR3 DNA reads TGTGCCAGCTCACAGAGACAGGGCTCCGCGTACGAGCAGTACTTC. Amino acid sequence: CASSQRQGSAYEQYF.

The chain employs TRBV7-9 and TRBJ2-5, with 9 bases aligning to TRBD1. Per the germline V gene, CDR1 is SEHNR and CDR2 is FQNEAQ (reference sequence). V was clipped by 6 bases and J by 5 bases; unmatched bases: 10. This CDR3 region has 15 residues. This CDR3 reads CASSPTGGKGETQYF. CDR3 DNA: TGTGCCAGCAGTCCAACAGGGGGCAAGGGGGAGACCCAGTACTTC.

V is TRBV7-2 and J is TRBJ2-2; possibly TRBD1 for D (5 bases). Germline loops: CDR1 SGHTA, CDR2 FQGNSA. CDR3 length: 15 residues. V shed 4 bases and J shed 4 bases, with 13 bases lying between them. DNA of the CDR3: TGTGCCAGCAGCTGGACACTGGTGGGCACCGGGGAGCTGTTTTTT. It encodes CASSWTLVGTGELFF.